The source of this T cell receptor beta chain is a study of blood T cell repertoires in COVID-19. Original processing notes: Reference gene primer amplification yielded estimated nucleated cell counts. The method was immunoSEQ multiplex PCR; TCRdb's version includes in-frame clones alone and lacks a portion of them. The D gene and trimming were derived from the DNA, and the V and J assignments and clone size from that table. The table includes about 360,000 clones, around 88% detected once. Seattle-derived patients entered the study during active infection and were followed longitudinally. CDR1 SGHTA and CDR2 FQGNSA come from the germline V gene. V lost 5 bases and J lost 5, with 15 bases in between. This CDR3 is 14 amino acids long.

The origin of this receptor is a woman aged 55-75 years with COVID-19, enrolled during active disease. The sample taken for sequencing was peripheral blood. The rearrangement links TRBV7-2 to TRBJ2-5; D not certain. CDR3 protein: CASSESWWRETQYF. The CDR3, as DNA: TGTGCCAGCAGCGAGTCATGGTGGCGGGAGACCCAGTACTTC.